This TCR beta chain is drawn from a study of T cell responses to AZD1222 COVID-19 vaccine. This clone has just one count. CDR1 and CDR2 (germline): SGHTA, FQGNSA. This CDR3 spans 15 amino acids. V was cut by 5 bases and J by 0 bases, with 13 bases left in between. Method: immunoSEQ multiplex PCR; TCRdb's copy keeps in-frame clones and lacks some. Of about 180,000 clones detected, 80% to 95% appear once; the ten largest clones hold less than 2.5%. The receptor comes from an adult who received the AZD1222 COVID-19 vaccine. This chain uses TRBV7-2 with TRBJ1-1, with a weak D call TRBD1 (6 bases). Sequencing used peripheral blood, obtained 28 days after the second AZD1222 dose. CDR3 coding DNA: TGTGCCAGCAGCCCCGGACAGTCGCTGAACACTGAAGCTTTCTTT. It translates to CASSPGQSLNTEAFF. The variable domain in full, completed from reference TRBV7-2 and TRBJ1-1, reads GAGVSQSPSNKVTEKGKDVELRCDPISGHTALYWYRQSLGQGLEFLIYFQGNSAPDKSGLPSDRFSAERTGGSVSTLTIQRTQQEDSAVYLCASSPGQSLNTEAFFGQGTRLTVV.